Sequencing of this T cell receptor beta chain was carried out in a study of Graves' ophthalmopathy and Graves' hyperthyroidism. Study information: Pretreatment peripheral blood was obtained at initial diagnosis.

From RNA, the CDR3 regions of TCR beta chains were amplified and sequenced. The authors performed first-round RT-PCR with HTBI primers and then a second-round multiplex PCR. Each CDR3 protein gets one entry after TCRdb re-called the multiplex PCR reads with MiXCR. The sample includes 600,000 to 950,000 distinct CDR3 sequences, roughly two fifths of them seen just once. Ophthalmopathy donors' eye disease showed moderate-to-severe activity, CAS of at least 3, NOSPECS of at least 4 and duration under 3 months. Among the exclusions were patients with other autoimmune diseases, uncontrolled infections, pregnancy or lactation. General study results and limits: The model achieved about 67% sensitivity and roughly 72% specificity for ophthalmopathy progression.

The germline V gene has CDR1 SGHVS and CDR2 FNYEAQ. Trimming removed 5 bases from V and 2 bases from J; junction bases left unmatched: 7. The CDR3 has 15 residues. Comment on this clonotype: What it recognizes is unknown.

The sequence came from an adult man with Graves' ophthalmopathy. V is TRBV7-6 and J is TRBJ2-7, with 9 bases that match TRBD1. The sequenced material came from peripheral blood. CDR3 nucleotides: TGTGCCAGCAGCGTCCGGGACAGGGCGGCCTACGAGCAGTACTTC. Translation: CASSVRDRAAYEQYF. Using reference TRBV7-6 and TRBJ2-7 for the parts outside the CDR3, the full variable domain is GAGVSQSPRYKVTKRGQDVALRCDPISGHVSLYWYRQALGQGPEFLTYFNYEAQQDKSGLPNDRFSAERPEGSISTLTIQRTEQRDSAMYRCASSVRDRAAYEQYFGPGTRLTVT.